The 29 T cell receptor beta chains in this list originate from one sample, sequenced in a study of beta chain features in type 1 diabetes. Their antigen targets remain unknown. Whole-study results and caveats: All four CD4+ subsets of Type 1 diabetes patients contained TCRB CDR3s that were moderately but significantly shorter.

The investigators reverse transcribed all of the isolated RNA, so they sequenced expressed TCRB transcripts. Libraries were prepared by immunoSEQ multiplex PCR; TCRdb keeps only in-frame clonotypes and omits some of them. The repertoire holds some 360,000 clones, with about 10% as singletons. Source material: central memory CD4+ T cells from blood. The source of these receptors is a young man with type 1 diabetes.

The chain links TRBV7-2 to TRBJ2-3, with D unclear. The CDR3 is 13 residues long. Trimming pared 0 bases from V and 7 bases from J, leaving 8 bases between. In germline, CDR1 is SGHTA, CDR2 FQGNSA. Here the CDR3 reads CASSLARDNTQYF. The CDR3 DNA follows: TGTGCCAGCAGCTTAGCCCGTGACAATACGCAGTATTTT.

Ten or more counts support this clone. The genes are TRBV7-2 and TRBJ2-1; 10 positions agree with TRBD1. The CDR3 runs to 14 residues. Losses at the gene ends were 7 bases for V and 4 bases for J; bases not matched to a gene: 4. Germline V gene data show CDR1 as SGHTA and CDR2 as FQGNSA. CDR3: CASIRDRGYNEQFF. Written as DNA, the CDR3 is TGTGCCAGCATACGGGACAGGGGATACAATGAGCAGTTCTTC.

This clone was seen a handful of times. The V call is TRBV6-6, the J call TRBJ1-1; D gene ambiguous. The CDR3 extends over 14 amino acids. The germline gives CDR1 MNHNY, CDR2 SVGAGI (reference sequence). V was trimmed by 0 bases and J by 3 bases, leaving 8 bases between them. The CDR3 region has the DNA TGTGCCAGCAGTTACTCGTGGCAGGACACTGAAGCTTTCTTT. Residues: CASSYSWQDTEAFF.

This clone was detected a few times. This chain links TRBV5-5 with TRBJ2-3; 7 nucleotides agree with TRBD1. Germline CDR1 SGHKS, CDR2 YYEKEE (reference sequence). V was pared by 4 bases and J by 2 bases, with 7 bases of the junction left unmatched. This CDR3 spans 15 amino acids. The CDR3 is CASSTDRDHTDTQYF. CDR3 in DNA: TGTGCCAGCAGCACCGACAGGGACCACACAGATACGCAGTATTTT.

V usage is TRBV9 and J usage is TRBJ1-4; no reliable D call. Trimming stripped 4 bases from V and 7 bases from J, with 11 bases between. Looked up from germline, CDR1 is SGDLS and CDR2 is YYNGEE. This CDR3 is built from 13 residues. The CDR3 bases are TGTGCCAGCAGCCCCGGAGTGGGTGAAAAACTGTTTTTT. Translation gives CASSPGVGEKLFF.

This clone showed up many times. In the same sample, other DNA sequences code for this CDR3. This sequence joins TRBV7-2 and TRBJ1-5, with TRBD1 as a possible D gene (6 bases). This CDR3 comprises 15 residues. Per germline, CDR1 SGHTA and CDR2 FQGNSA. Trimming pared 1 base from V and 2 bases from J, leaving 9 bases between. The CDR3 protein is CASSLVAGGNQPQHF. CDR3 nucleotides: TGTGCCAGCAGCTTAGTAGCAGGGGGCAATCAGCCCCAGCATTTT.

This clone came up a few times. The chain joins TRBV7-3 to TRBJ2-2, with D tentatively TRBD1 (6 bases). Trimming removed 0 bases at V and 6 bases at J, with 11 bases between. Germline values: CDR1 SGHTA, CDR2 FQGTGA. This CDR3 spans 15 amino acids. The CDR3 protein is CASSLTNRVPGELFF. The CDR3 coding sequence is TGTGCCAGCAGCTTAACAAACAGGGTCCCCGGGGAGCTGTTTTTT.

The rearrangement uses TRBV7-8 and TRBJ2-1; possible D gene TRBD2, 6 bases. CDR3 length: 15 residues. Germline loops: CDR1 SGHVS, CDR2 FQNEAQ. V was shortened by 5 bases and J by 10 bases, with 21 bases between the two germline ends. CDR3 region: CASSRLTGDVGEQFF. The CDR3 region has the DNA TGTGCCAGCAGCCGCTTAACGGGAGACGTTGGGGAGCAGTTCTTC. The variable domain in full, with the rest retrieved from reference TRBV7-8 and TRBJ2-1, is GAGVSQSPRYKVAKRGQDVALRCDPISGHVSLFWYQQALGQGPEFLTYFQNEAQLDKSGLPSDRFFAERPEGSVSTLKIQRTQQEDSAVYLCASSRLTGDVGEQFFGPGTRLTVL.

This clone was counted a few times. The V and J genes are TRBV7-3 and TRBJ2-2, with D possibly matching TRBD2 (5 bases). Trimming took off 5 bases at V and 6 bases at J, with 10 bases between the two ends. The CDR3 has 13 residues. Germline V lookup: CDR1 SGHTA, CDR2 FQGTGA. For the CDR3, the DNA is TGTGCCAGCAGCCTCGAGGGCGCCGGGGAGCTGTTTTTT. This translates into CASSLEGAGELFF. Drawing the rest from reference TRBV7-3 and TRBJ2-2, the complete variable domain is GAGVSQTPSNKVTEKGKYVELRCDPISGHTALYWYRQSLGQGPEFLIYFQGTGAADDSGLPNDRFFAVRPEGSVSTLKIQRTERGDSAVYLCASSLEGAGELFFGEGSRLTVL.

The V gene is TRBV29-1, the J gene TRBJ2-5; D tentatively reads TRBD1 or TRBD2 (5 bases each). The end of the DNA is better explained by TRBJ2-7, so the J call may be wrong. Germline V CDR1 and CDR2: SQVTM, ANQGSEA. This CDR3 contains 12 residues. The CDR3 DNA reads as TGCAGCGTTTCGACTACAGGCTACGAGCAGTACTTC. It is translated as CSVSTTGYEQYF.

This clone was observed a few times. The chain recombines TRBV5-1 with TRBJ2-7, with 9 bases identical to TRBD1. Germline V lookup: CDR1 SGHRS, CDR2 YFSETQ. The CDR3 length is 15 residues. Trimming removed 4 bases from V and 1 base from J; junction bases left unmatched: 6. The CDR3 DNA reads TGCGCCAGCAGCGGGGGACAGGGTCGGTCCTACGAGCAGTACTTC. It codes for CASSGGQGRSYEQYF.

This clone turned up a few times. CDR3 sequence reads: CSVSYSYNEQFF. In DNA, the CDR3 is TGCAGCGTCTCATACTCCTACAATGAGCAGTTCTTC. V and J are TRBV29-1 and TRBJ2-1; no clear D. This CDR3 comprises 12 residues. Deletions cut 6 bases from V and 0 bases from J, with 6 bases between. Germline-derived CDR1 and CDR2 are SQVTM and ANQGSEA.

This clone was recorded a few times. This chain links TRBV7-8 with TRBJ2-3, with 10 bases that match TRBD2. With V trimmed by 5 bases and J by 3 bases, 8 bases remained unmatched. The V gene's germline CDR1 is SGHVS and CDR2 FQNEAQ. This CDR3 region has 16 residues. The CDR3 nucleotides are TGTGCCAGCAGCCTCCGGAGTAGCGGGAGGACAGATACGCAGTATTTT. This translates into CASSLRSSGRTDTQYF.

The chain carries TRBV6-6 and TRBJ2-3; D remains unclear. Germline V gene data show CDR1 as MNHNY and CDR2 as SVGAGI (reference sequence). CDR3 length equals 12 residues. Trimming pared 6 bases from V and 2 bases from J, leaving 6 bases between. The CDR3 DNA reads TGTGCCAGCAGGGGATCCACAGATACGCAGTATTTT. Translated: CASRGSTDTQYF.

This clone was counted only a few times. J is TRBJ2-3 and V is TRBV11-2, with 8 bases identical to TRBD1. This CDR3 is built from 16 residues. V was pared by 5 bases and J by 4 bases, with 11 bases of the junction left unmatched. Germline CDR1 and CDR2: SGHAT and FQNNGV. The CDR3 coding sequence is TGTGCCAGCAGCCCCACCCTATCAGGGGGCGCAGATACGCAGTATTTT. Translation: CASSPTLSGGADTQYF. The complete variable domain, with remaining parts taken from reference TRBV11-2 and TRBJ2-3, reads EAGVAQSPRYKIIEKRQSVAFWCNPISGHATLYWYQQILGQGPKLLIQFQNNGVVDDSQLPKDRFSAERLKGVDSTLKIQPAKLEDSAVYLCASSPTLSGGADTQYFGPGTRLTVL.

The rearrangement links TRBV6-6 to TRBJ2-7; 8 nucleotides line up with TRBD2. CDR1 is MNHNY and CDR2 is SVGAGI in the germline V gene (reference sequence). After removal of 2 bases from V and 0 bases from J, the junction contained 6 bases not matched to a gene. This CDR3 is built from 16 residues. The CDR3 DNA sequence: TGTGCCAGCAGTTACACTAGCGGTTCCAGCTCCTACGAGCAGTACTTC. Protein: CASSYTSGSSSYEQYF.

This clone has more than one count but fewer than ten. This chain joins TRBV5-1 and TRBJ2-3; D is uncertain. Trimming took off 1 base at V and 3 bases at J, with 9 bases between the two ends. Germline V gives CDR1 SGHRS, CDR2 YFSETQ. The CDR3 is 14 amino acids. CDR3 bases: TGCGCCAGCAGCTTGAGGACCTTTACAGATACGCAGTATTTT. It specifies CASSLRTFTDTQYF.

In its sample, this clone was seen a few times. Its ends do not fully match the called genes, so a read error is possible. Other nucleotide sequences in the sample specify the same CDR3. The chain joins TRBV7-2 to TRBJ2-3; unclear D gene. The CDR3 contains 13 residues. CDR1 SGHTA and CDR2 FQGNSA come from the germline V gene. CDR3 protein: CASSLDSTDTQYF. The CDR3 DNA sequence: TGCGCCAGCAGCTTGGATAGCACAGATACGCAGTATTTT.

CDR3 residues: CASSLGAGTHYNEQFF. The DNA for the CDR3 is TGCGCCAGCAGCTTGGGAGCGGGGACCCACTACAATGAGCAGTTCTTC. The V call is TRBV5-1, the J call TRBJ2-1; 7 bases are shared with TRBD2. Germline-derived CDR1 and CDR2 are SGHRS and YFSETQ. J gave up 3 bases and V 0 bases, and 6 bases lay outside the gene matches. The CDR3 is made up of 16 amino acids.

The chain recombines TRBV7-2 with TRBJ1-2; D is unresolved. The ends were cut back, 5 bases at V and 4 bases at J, with 11 bases in the middle. The germline CDR1 and CDR2 sequences are SGHTA and FQGNSA. This CDR3 has 13 residues. The CDR3 DNA sequence: TGTGCCAGCAGCCTTATTACGGTCTATGGCTACACCTTC. Residues: CASSLITVYGYTF. The complete variable domain, with remaining parts taken from reference TRBV7-2 and TRBJ1-2, reads GAGVSQSPSNKVTEKGKDVELRCDPISGHTALYWYRQSLGQGLEFLIYFQGNSAPDKSGLPSDRFSAERTGGSVSTLTIQRTQQEDSAVYLCASSLITVYGYTFGSGTRLTVV.

This clone was observed a handful of times. V gene TRBV5-1 combines with J gene TRBJ2-7, with a possible D match to TRBD2 (6 bases). Trimming cost V 4 bases and J 7 bases, with 15 bases left between them. The CDR3 is 13 amino acids. The V gene's germline CDR1 is SGHRS and CDR2 YFSETQ. The DNA of the CDR3 is TGCGCCAGCAGCCTAACTCTTGCGGGAGAGCAGTACTTC. Protein product: CASSLTLAGEQYF. The entire variable domain, with the rest obtained from reference TRBV5-1 and TRBJ2-7, is as follows: KAGVTQTPRYLIKTRGQQVTLSCSPISGHRSVSWYQQTPGQGLQFLFEYFSETQRNKGNFPGRFSGRQFSNSRSEMNVSTLELGDSALYLCASSLTLAGEQYFGPGTRLTVT.

The chain links TRBV7-2 to TRBJ1-1; D ambiguous. CDR3 length equals 15 residues. The V gene lost 5 bases and the J gene lost 0 bases, with 13 bases spanning the gap. Per the germline V gene, CDR1 is SGHTA and CDR2 is FQGNSA. This chain's CDR3 is CASSLRGGLNTEAFF. DNA of the CDR3: TGTGCCAGCAGCCTAAGAGGAGGGTTGAACACTGAAGCTTTCTTT. Filled out from reference TRBV7-2 and TRBJ1-1, the complete variable domain reads GAGVSQSPSNKVTEKGKDVELRCDPISGHTALYWYRQSLGQGLEFLIYFQGNSAPDKSGLPSDRFSAERTGGSVSTLTIQRTQQEDSAVYLCASSLRGGLNTEAFFGQGTRLTVV.

This clone occurred a few times. This rearrangement joins TRBV28 to TRBJ2-1; D is uncertain. The CDR3 consists of 13 residues. Germline V gene data show CDR1 as MDHEN and CDR2 as SYDVKM. Trimming left V 3 bases short and J 10 bases short, with 13 bases between. In nucleotides, the CDR3 is TGTGCCAGCAGTTTCGCTTTGTTGGTGGAGCAGTTCTTC. This sequence encodes CASSFALLVEQFF.

The gene calls are TRBV6-1 and TRBJ1-5, with 7 bases aligning to TRBD1. The CDR3 has 13 residues. Germline CDR1 is MNHNS and CDR2 is SASEGT. The junction had 5 bases not matched to a gene; V was cut back by 6 bases and J by 6 bases. CDR3: CASSADRVQPQHF. The CDR3 DNA reads as TGTGCCAGCAGCGCCGACAGGGTTCAGCCCCAGCATTTT.

The chain couples TRBV18 to TRBJ1-1; tentatively, D is TRBD1 (6 bases). Trimming shortened V by 5 bases and J by 3 bases, and 16 bases separated the two germline ends. This CDR3 is built from 15 residues. The germline gives CDR1 KGHSH, CDR2 LQKENI. The CDR3, as DNA: TGTGCCAGCTCAGCAGAATCAGGGGCGGACACTGAAGCTTTCTTT. Protein: CASSAESGADTEAFF. The complete variable domain, with remaining parts taken from reference TRBV18 and TRBJ1-1, reads NAGVMQNPRHLVRRRGQEARLRCSPMKGHSHVYWYRQLPEEGLKFMVYLQKENIIDESGMPKERFSAEFPKEGPSILRIQQVVRGDSAAYFCASSAESGADTEAFFGQGTRLTVV.

The chain joins TRBV5-1 to TRBJ2-1; 11 nucleotides agree with TRBD2. Trimming at V came to 3 bases and at J to 7 bases, leaving 12 bases not matched to a gene. The CDR3 is 17 amino acids. The germline V gene encodes CDR1 SGHRS and CDR2 YFSETQ. The CDR3 DNA sequence: TGCGCCAGCAGCTCGGGGCAACTAGCGGGAGATAGAAATGAGCAGTTCTTC. The encoded protein is CASSSGQLAGDRNEQFF. Filled out from reference TRBV5-1 and TRBJ2-1, the complete variable domain reads KAGVTQTPRYLIKTRGQQVTLSCSPISGHRSVSWYQQTPGQGLQFLFEYFSETQRNKGNFPGRFSGRQFSNSRSEMNVSTLELGDSALYLCASSSGQLAGDRNEQFFGPGTRLTVL.

This clone was detected ten times or more. V is TRBV18 and J is TRBJ2-7; D might be TRBD1 (5 bases). The length of the CDR3 is 14 residues. Trimming stripped 0 bases from V and 2 bases from J, with 8 bases between. Germline V gives CDR1 KGHSH, CDR2 LQKENI. The DNA of the CDR3 is TGTGCCAGCTCACCACCGGCAGGGCCCTACGAGCAGTACTTC. Translated, it gives CASSPPAGPYEQYF.

This clone was seen only a few times. This rearrangement joins TRBV9 to TRBJ1-1, with no clear D. The CDR3 runs 12 residues. Looked up from germline, CDR1 is SGDLS and CDR2 is YYNGEE. Trimming removed 4 bases from V and 4 bases from J, with 8 bases in between. The CDR3 here is CASSPARTEAFF. CDR3 coding DNA: TGTGCCAGCAGCCCTGCGCGCACTGAAGCTTTCTTT.

The gene calls are TRBV27 and TRBJ2-7; TRBD1 agrees at 7 bases. The germline CDR1 and CDR2 sequences are MNHEY and SMNVEV (reference sequence). The CDR3 contains 13 residues. V was clipped by 8 bases and J by 3 bases; unmatched bases: 7. This chain's CDR3 is CASGRDRLYEQYF. The DNA of the CDR3 is TGTGCCAGCGGCCGGGACAGACTCTACGAGCAGTACTTC.